A selection of T cell receptor beta chains follows, all from one sample in a study of blood T cell repertoires in COVID-19. TCRdb keeps only in-frame clones here, not all; method: immunoSEQ multiplex PCR. The sample records hundreds of thousands of clones, roughly 91% being singletons. The sequencing input was peripheral blood. All receptors come from a man between 35 and 55 years old with acute or convalescent COVID-19. The CDR3 runs from the conserved cysteine through the conserved F or W. D genes are given only for firm matches. Size values are once, few and many counts, or a class for expanded clones, and some rows have none.

-	TRBJ2-2	TRBV19	TRBD1	CASETGGMAGELFF	TGTGCCAGTGAAACAGGGGGCATGGCCGGGGAGCTGTTTTTT
-	TRBJ1-3	TRBV7-8	-	CASSLGGGRGSGNTIYF	TGTGCCAGCAGCTTAGGGGGAGGAAGGGGATCAGGAAACACCATATATTTT
-	TRBJ1-5	TRBV2	-	CASSRQGINQPQHF	TGTGCCAGCAGTCGCCAGGGAATCAATCAGCCCCAGCATTTT
-	TRBJ1-2	TRBV12-3/TRBV12-4	-	CASRDYSNGYTF	TGTGCCAGCAGGGACTACAGTAACGGCTACACCTTC
-	TRBJ2-7	TRBV10-3	-	CATRGIQRADLEQYF	TGTGCCACCCGAGGGATTCAGAGGGCAGACCTAGAGCAGTACTTC
few	TRBJ2-7	TRBV5-1	-	CASSFSSYEQYF	TGCGCCAGCAGCTTTAGCTCCTACGAGCAGTACTTC
-	TRBJ1-1	TRBV5-1	TRBD1	CASSARTGEEAFF	TGCGCCAGCAGCGCCAGGACAGGGGAAGAAGCTTTCTTT
once	TRBJ2-7	TRBV5-6	-	CASSFSPTASYEQYF	TGTGCCAGCAGCTTTTCACCGACAGCCTCCTACGAGCAGTACTTC
once	TRBJ1-1	TRBV27	-	CASSLNRNTEAFF	TGTGCCAGCAGTTTGAACAGGAACACTGAAGCTTTCTTT
-	TRBJ2-2	TRBV5-1	-	CASSLAPNTGELFF	TGCGCCAGCAGCTTAGCACCGAACACCGGGGAGCTGTTTTTT
-	TRBJ2-6	TRBV6-1	TRBD1	CASSGTGANSGANVLTF	TGTGCCAGCAGTGGGACAGGGGCCAACTCTGGGGCCAACGTCCTGACTTTC
once	TRBJ2-3	TRBV10-1	-	CASALGGPSTDTQYF	TGCGCCAGCGCCCTGGGGGGGCCAAGTACAGATACGCAGTATTTT
-	TRBJ1-2	TRBV3-1/TRBV3-2	TRBD1	CASSQVHRGAGYTF	TGTGCCAGCAGCCAAGTGCACAGGGGGGCTGGCTACACCTTC
-	TRBJ1-2	TRBV5-1	TRBD1	CASSFTGGKWYGYTF	TGCGCCAGCAGCTTTACAGGGGGCAAATGGTATGGCTACACCTTC
few	TRBJ1-5	TRBV3-1/TRBV3-2	-	CASSQDRDQPQHF	TGTGCCAGCAGCCAAGACAGGGATCAGCCCCAGCATTTT
-	TRBJ1-1	TRBV15	-	CATSRDLPVRLTRNTEAFF	TGTGCCACCAGCAGAGATCTCCCCGTGAGGCTCACGAGGAACACTGAAGCTTTCTTT
-	TRBJ1-4	TRBV7-2	TRBD1	CASSFDRGMEKLFF	TGTGCCAGCAGCTTCGACAGGGGAATGGAAAAACTGTTTTTT
-	TRBJ1-6	TRBV19	-	CASSKPGLNSPLHF	TGTGCCAGTAGTAAACCAGGGCTGAATTCACCCCTCCACTTT
-	TRBJ2-7	TRBV11-2	TRBD2	CASSLDNRQVLAEGYEQYF	TGTGCCAGCAGCTTAGATAACCGGCAGGTCCTAGCGGAGGGGTACGAGCAGTACTTC
-	TRBJ1-1	TRBV3-1/TRBV3-2	TRBD1	CASSQEDRAGTEAFF	TGTGCCAGCAGCCAAGAAGACAGGGCGGGCACTGAAGCTTTCTTT
-	TRBJ2-2	TRBV29-1	-	CSVEARGANTGELFF	TGCAGCGTTGAAGCCCGGGGGGCTAACACCGGGGAGCTGTTTTTT
-	TRBJ1-1	TRBV6-6	TRBD1	CASSSWTGETEAFF	TGTGCCAGCAGTTCGTGGACAGGTGAAACTGAAGCTTTCTTT
-	TRBJ1-1	TRBV6-5	TRBD1	CASRTLTGAGEAFF	TGTGCCAGCAGGACCTTAACAGGGGCGGGTGAAGCTTTCTTT
-	TRBJ1-1	TRBV29-1	TRBD1	CSARGQLNTEAFF	TGCAGCGCCCGGGGACAGTTGAACACTGAAGCTTTCTTT
-	TRBJ1-4	TRBV30	-	CAWATGHRNEKLFF	TGTGCCTGGGCTACGGGACACCGGAATGAAAAACTGTTTTTT
-	TRBJ2-7	TRBV11-2	TRBD2	CASSLRPFLAGDYEQYF	TGTGCCAGCAGCCTGCGCCCTTTTCTAGCGGGGGACTACGAGCAGTACTTC
-	TRBJ2-6	TRBV3-1/TRBV3-2	-	CASRNVLAGANVLTF	TGTGCCAGCAGAAACGTCTTAGCTGGGGCCAACGTCCTGACTTTC
-	TRBJ2-7	TRBV6-6	-	CASSYRRDSDYEQYF	TGTGCCAGCAGTTACCGGAGGGACAGCGACTACGAGCAGTACTTC
once	TRBJ2-7	TRBV29-1	TRBD2	CSVESWVAGSYEQYF	TGCAGCGTTGAATCGTGGGTAGCGGGCTCCTACGAGCAGTACTTC
-	TRBJ2-5	TRBV5-1	-	CASGEGDRETQYF	TGCGCCAGCGGCGAGGGGGATAGAGAGACCCAGTACTTC
-	TRBJ1-1	TRBV5-1	TRBD1	CASSPQGGSTEAFF	TGCGCCAGCTCCCCTCAGGGGGGTTCGACTGAAGCTTTCTTT
-	TRBJ2-5	TRBV27	TRBD1	CASSLAPTGDETQYF	TGTGCCAGCAGTTTAGCCCCGACAGGGGACGAGACCCAGTACTTC
-	TRBJ2-1	TRBV7-2	TRBD2	CASSPSLAGGPYNEQFF	TGTGCCAGCAGCCCGTCACTAGCGGGGGGGCCGTACAATGAGCAGTTCTTC
-	TRBJ2-1	TRBV19	-	CASSTPRPEARLPNEQFF	TGTGCCAGTAGTACCCCCCGCCCAGAGGCCAGACTCCCCAATGAGCAGTTCTTC
-	TRBJ1-2	TRBV11-2	TRBD1	CAASGTGFPNGYTF	TGTGCCGCGAGCGGGACAGGGTTTCCTAATGGCTACACCTTC
-	TRBJ1-5	TRBV19	TRBD1	CASEDRVDNQPQHF	TGTGCCAGCGAGGACAGGGTAGACAATCAGCCCCAGCATTTT
-	TRBJ2-1	TRBV5-1	-	CASSSEGGSYNEQFF	TGCGCCAGCAGCTCAGAGGGGGGGAGCTACAATGAGCAGTTCTTC
-	TRBJ2-2	TRBV5-4	-	CAAEGKNTGELFF	TGTGCCGCCGAGGGAAAGAACACCGGGGAGCTGTTTTTT